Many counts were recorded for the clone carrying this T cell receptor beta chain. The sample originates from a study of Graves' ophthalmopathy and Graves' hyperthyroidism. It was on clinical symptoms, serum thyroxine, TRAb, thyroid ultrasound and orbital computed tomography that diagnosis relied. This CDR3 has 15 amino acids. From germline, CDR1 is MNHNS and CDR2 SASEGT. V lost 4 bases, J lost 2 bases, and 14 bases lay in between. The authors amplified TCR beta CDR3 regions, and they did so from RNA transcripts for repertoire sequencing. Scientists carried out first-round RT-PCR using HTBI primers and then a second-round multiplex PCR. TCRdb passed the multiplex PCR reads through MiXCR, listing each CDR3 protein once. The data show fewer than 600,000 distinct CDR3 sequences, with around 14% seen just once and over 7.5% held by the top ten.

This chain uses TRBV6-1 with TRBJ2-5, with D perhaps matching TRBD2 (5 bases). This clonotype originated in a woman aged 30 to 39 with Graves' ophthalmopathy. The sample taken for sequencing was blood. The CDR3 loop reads CASSAYPSSQETQYF. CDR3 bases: TGTGCCAGCAGTGCATACCCTAGCTCTCAAGAGACCCAGTACTTC.